This T cell receptor (beta chain) derives from a study of radiation and T cells in renal cell carcinoma. Study conclusions and caveats: Baseline intratumoral clonotype presence is unknown without pretreatment biopsies.

Germline CDR1 SGHRS, CDR2 YFSETQ. The CDR3 loop spans 16 amino acids. Using immunoSEQ multiplex PCR, the repertoire was profiled, and TCRdb retains in-frame clones only, with some absent. The sample consists of some 43,000 clones, 80% to 85% of them appearing once. Time point indicated: blood 4 weeks post-SBRT, at nephrectomy. Sample treatment: 15 Gy SBRT to primary tumor, nephrectomy 4 weeks later. A remark on this clone: Its matching antigen is unknown. A read error may produce the germline difference seen at one junction end.

The V and J genes are TRBV5-1 and TRBJ2-3, with 11 nucleotides matching TRBD2. The sequencing here drew on blood, taken from a patient whose treatment included radiotherapy and nephrectomy. This receptor was identified in a woman aged 65 to 85 with renal cell carcinoma. CDR3 loop: CASSYGLAGVVDTQYF. CDR3 nucleotides: TGTGCCAGCAGCTATGGACTAGCGGGTGTTGTAGATACGCAGTATTTT. The complete variable domain, with remaining parts taken from reference TRBV5-1 and TRBJ2-3, reads KAGVTQTPRYLIKTRGQQVTLSCSPISGHRSVSWYQQTPGQGLQFLFEYFSETQRNKGNFPGRFSGRQFSNSRSEMNVSTLELGDSALYLCASSYGLAGVVDTQYFGPGTRLTVL.